This record looks at one T cell receptor (beta chain) sequence and its context. This clonotype was seen repeatedly, ten times or more. Its specific antigen is unknown. Base qualities are not recorded, but no much larger clone differs from it by a single base. The sample's time point label, in plain terms: patch test 1, 2 weeks after DPC sensitization. What the treatment or condition label conveys for this sample: therapeutic diphenylcyclopropenone sensitization with weekly scalp DPC. At each patch-test visit, blood was drawn before the patch test was applied. Patients were considered eligible if aged 18 to 70, diagnosed with alopecia and deemed suitable for DPC therapy, and patients were excluded if pregnant. Unfractionated whole blood was collected in Tempus Blood RNA tubes, and total RNA was extracted from that blood. The library came from RACE. Instrument on record: NextSeq 500. During library preparation, unique molecular identifiers were attached to individual cDNA molecules so that TCRs could be counted in a quantitative, reproducible way. Both TCR alpha and TCR beta chains were sequenced from each blood RNA sample. The study's processing was this. The median number of TCRs per sample was 90,000 to 100,000, ranging from about 23,224 to 690,600. V, J and CDR3 annotation of the TCR reads was carried out using the Decombinator software suite. Every sample was subsampled to the same number of TCRs (28,000) for the PS versus PT1 abundance plots. TCRs were defined as expanded if absent before sensitization and observed at least eight times at the 2-week time point. TCRdb ran its own pipeline on the public reads, namely fastp trimming at Q25 and MiXCR clone calling, and kept in-frame beta chains. CDR3 protein duplicates are merged, each entry listing the most common genes and DNA. The V and J calls follow TCRdb's processing rather than the paper's. The sample table shows tens of thousands of distinct CDR3 sequences, and 7.5% to 10% are seen once. The biggest ten clones account for roughly 3.3% of the sample.

The sample belongs to a study of human T cells and chemical hapten exposure (dated by TCRdb to about 2021). Background on the whole study: For sensitization, 2% DPC in acetone was applied to an approximately 2 cm by approximately 2 cm area of upper inner arm skin. Patients additionally received weekly therapeutic DPC doses to the scalp throughout the roughly 26-week study period. Patch tests used Finn chambers with 0.01% DPC on the upper back, scored after 6 days by International Contact Dermatitis Research Group standards. The patient cohort, mostly female, included alopecia areata with under or over 50% scalp involvement, alopecia totalis and alopecia universalis. The libraries were sequenced as a pool, and the TCR yield per sample differed mostly because of small variations in library volumes within the pool. This study followed changes in the peripheral blood TCR repertoire in vivo during primary and secondary sensitization of alopecia patients to the hapten diphenylcyclopropenone (DPC). Patient blood was sampled pre-sensitization (week 0) and at 2, 6 and about 24 weeks after DPC sensitization. Blood for TCR sequencing was provided by twenty-nine alopecia patients at one to four time points (pre-sensitization, 2, 6 and 24 weeks).

Summary of the overall study and its limitations: DPC sensitization did not change how many TCRs were above 1 in 1000 frequency, and no evidence was found of alterations in global repertoire structure. The number of PT1 expanded TCRs positively correlated with patch test score, significant at thresholds 8, 16 and 32 but not 4. Alopecia, a presumed autoimmune disease, was present in all patients, so the immune response of the patients might differ from that of healthy individuals. After repeated subsampling, the strength of the expansion versus patch-test correlation and the threshold at which it became significant changed. Compared with pre-sensitization or healthy control sets, expanded TCRs formed significantly more large CDR3 similarity clusters, which is consistent with antigen-driven responses.

The germline V gene (reference sequence) supplies CDR1 LGHDT and CDR2 YNNKEL. Between the V and J ends, shortened by 1 base and 8 bases respectively, the junction contains 8 bases. From its cysteine to its phenylalanine, the CDR3 spans 13 amino acids. Of the read, only the CDR3 DNA is kept; its 39 bases are in frame from base 1. This sample comprised whole blood, obtained in connection with sensitization to the hapten diphenylcyclopropenone (DPC). This TCR was sampled from a middle-aged woman with alopecia areata. Some clones in this sample may be carry-over from other donors' samples. The chain uses TRBV3-1 and TRBJ1-4; confidence is insufficient to name the D gene. The CDR3 protein: CASSQGAEEKLFF. The DNA reads TGTGCCAGCAGCCAAGGTGCTGAGGAAAAACTGTTTTTT.